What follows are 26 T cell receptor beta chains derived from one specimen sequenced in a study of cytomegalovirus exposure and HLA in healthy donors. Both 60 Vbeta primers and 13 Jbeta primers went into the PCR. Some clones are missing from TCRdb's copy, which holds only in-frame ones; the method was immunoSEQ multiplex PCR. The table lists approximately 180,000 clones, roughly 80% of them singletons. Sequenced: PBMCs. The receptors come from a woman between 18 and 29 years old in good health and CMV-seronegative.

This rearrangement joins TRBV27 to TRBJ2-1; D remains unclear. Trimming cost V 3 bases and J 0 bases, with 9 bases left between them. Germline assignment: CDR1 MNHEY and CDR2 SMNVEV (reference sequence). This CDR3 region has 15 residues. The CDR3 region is CASSFRWSSYNEQFF. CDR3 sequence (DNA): TGTGCCAGCAGTTTTAGGTGGAGCTCCTACAATGAGCAGTTCTTC.

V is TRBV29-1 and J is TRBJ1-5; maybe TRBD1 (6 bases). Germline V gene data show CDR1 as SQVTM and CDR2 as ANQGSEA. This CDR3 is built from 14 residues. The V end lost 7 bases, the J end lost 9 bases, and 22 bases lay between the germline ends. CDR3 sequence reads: CSAALGDTRGPQHF. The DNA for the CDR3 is TGCAGCGCCGCCCTAGGGGACACCCGAGGGCCCCAGCATTTT.

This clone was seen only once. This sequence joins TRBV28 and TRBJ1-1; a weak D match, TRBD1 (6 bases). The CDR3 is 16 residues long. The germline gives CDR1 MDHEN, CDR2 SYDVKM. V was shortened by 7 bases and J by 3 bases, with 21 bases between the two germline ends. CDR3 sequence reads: CASIAGAVSTDTEAFF. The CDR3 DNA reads TGTGCCAGCATCGCGGGGGCAGTTTCTACGGACACTGAAGCTTTCTTT. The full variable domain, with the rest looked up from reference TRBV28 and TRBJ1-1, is DVKVTQSSRYLVKRTGEKVFLECVQDMDHENMFWYRQDPGLGLRLIYFSYDVKMKEKGDIPEGYSVSREKKERFSLILESASTNQTSMYLCASIAGAVSTDTEAFFGQGTRLTVV.

Here the CDR3 DNA reads TGTGCCAGCAGCCAAGATGATTCGGGGGGTCGGGAAGAGACCCAGTACTTC. Translating it yields CASSQDDSGGREETQYF. This sequence joins TRBV4-2 and TRBJ2-5, with TRBD2 identical over 7 bases. This CDR3 has 17 amino acids. The junction had 10 bases not matched to a gene; V was cut back by 0 bases and J by 3 bases. Germline V gene lookup returns CDR1 LGHNA and CDR2 YNFKEQ.

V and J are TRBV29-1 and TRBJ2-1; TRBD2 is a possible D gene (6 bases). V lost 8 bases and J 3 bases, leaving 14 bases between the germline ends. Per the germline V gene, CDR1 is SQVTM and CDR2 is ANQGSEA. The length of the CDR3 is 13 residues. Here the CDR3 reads CSLLSGFYNEQFF. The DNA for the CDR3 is TGCAGCCTCCTCAGCGGGTTCTACAATGAGCAGTTCTTC.

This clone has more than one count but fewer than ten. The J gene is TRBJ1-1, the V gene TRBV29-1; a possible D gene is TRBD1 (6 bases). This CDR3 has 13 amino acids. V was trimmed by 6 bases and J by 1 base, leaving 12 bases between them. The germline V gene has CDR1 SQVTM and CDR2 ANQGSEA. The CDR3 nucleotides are TGCAGCGTGCCCGGGGGGCCGAACACTGAAGCTTTCTTT. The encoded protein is CSVPGGPNTEAFF.

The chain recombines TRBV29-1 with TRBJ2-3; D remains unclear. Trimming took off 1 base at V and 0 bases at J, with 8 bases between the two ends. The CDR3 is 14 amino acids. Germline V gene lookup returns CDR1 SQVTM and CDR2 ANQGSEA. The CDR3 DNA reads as TGCAGCGTTGAAGGAGCGCCGAGCACAGATACGCAGTATTTT. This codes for CSVEGAPSTDTQYF.

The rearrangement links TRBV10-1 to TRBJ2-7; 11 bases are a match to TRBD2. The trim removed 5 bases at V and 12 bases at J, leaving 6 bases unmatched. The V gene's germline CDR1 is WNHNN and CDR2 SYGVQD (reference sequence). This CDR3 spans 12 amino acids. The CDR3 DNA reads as TGCGCCAGCAGTTCATCTAGCGGGAGGTTGTACTTC. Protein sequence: CASSSSSGRLYF.

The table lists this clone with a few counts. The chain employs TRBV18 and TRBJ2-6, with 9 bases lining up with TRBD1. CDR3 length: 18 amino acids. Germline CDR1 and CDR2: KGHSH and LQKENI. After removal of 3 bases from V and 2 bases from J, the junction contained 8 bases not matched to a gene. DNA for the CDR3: TGTGCCAGCTCACCGTTACCGGGACAGGGACCTGGGGCCAACGTCCTGACTTTC. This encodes CASSPLPGQGPGANVLTF.

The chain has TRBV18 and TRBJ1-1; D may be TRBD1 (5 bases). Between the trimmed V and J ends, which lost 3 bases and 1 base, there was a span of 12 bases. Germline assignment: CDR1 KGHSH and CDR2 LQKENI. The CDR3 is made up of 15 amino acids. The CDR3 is CASSPVQGPNTEAFF. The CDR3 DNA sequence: TGTGCCAGCTCACCCGTCCAGGGCCCGAACACTGAAGCTTTCTTT. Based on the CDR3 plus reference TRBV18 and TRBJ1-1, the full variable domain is NAGVMQNPRHLVRRRGQEARLRCSPMKGHSHVYWYRQLPEEGLKFMVYLQKENIIDESGMPKERFSAEFPKEGPSILRIQQVVRGDSAAYFCASSPVQGPNTEAFFGQGTRLTVV.

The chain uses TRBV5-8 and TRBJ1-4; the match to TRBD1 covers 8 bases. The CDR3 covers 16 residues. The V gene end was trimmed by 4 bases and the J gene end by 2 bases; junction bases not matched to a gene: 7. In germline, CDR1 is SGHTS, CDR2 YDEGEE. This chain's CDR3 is CASSKGQGITNEKLFF. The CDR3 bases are TGTGCCAGCAGCAAAGGACAGGGAATCACTAATGAAAAACTGTTTTTT.

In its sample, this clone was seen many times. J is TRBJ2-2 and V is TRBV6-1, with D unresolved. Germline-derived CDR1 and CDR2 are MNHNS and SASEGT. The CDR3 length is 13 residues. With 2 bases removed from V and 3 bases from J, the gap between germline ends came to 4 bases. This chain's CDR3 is CASSESDTGELFF. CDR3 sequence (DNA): TGTGCCAGCAGTGAATCCGACACCGGGGAGCTGTTTTTT.

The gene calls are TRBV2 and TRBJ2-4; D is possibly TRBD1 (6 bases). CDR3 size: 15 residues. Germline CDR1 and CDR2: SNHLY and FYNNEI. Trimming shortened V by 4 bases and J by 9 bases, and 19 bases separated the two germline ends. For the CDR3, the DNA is TGTGCCAGCAGTGTTAACCTCCTAGCAGGGGCCATTCAGTACTTC. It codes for CASSVNLLAGAIQYF. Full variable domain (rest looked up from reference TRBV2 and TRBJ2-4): EPEVTQTPSHQVTQMGQEVILRCVPISNHLYFYWYRQILGQKVEFLVSFYNNEISEKSEIFDDQFSVERPDGSNFTLKIRSTKLEDSAMYFCASSVNLLAGAIQYFGAGTRLSVL.

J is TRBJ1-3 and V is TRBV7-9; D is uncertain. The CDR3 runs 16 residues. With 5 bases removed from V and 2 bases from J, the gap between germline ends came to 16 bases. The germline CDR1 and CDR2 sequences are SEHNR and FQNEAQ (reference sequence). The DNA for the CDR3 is TGTGCCAGCAGCCGCCCCTCCACGGGGACTGGAAACACCATATATTTT. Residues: CASSRPSTGTGNTIYF.

In DNA form, the CDR3 reads TGTGCCAGCTCGAGTCAGGTTAAAAACATTCAGTACTTC. Translation gives CASSSQVKNIQYF. The rearrangement links TRBV27 to TRBJ2-4; D not certain. Trimming shortened V by 8 bases and J by 4 bases, and 12 bases separated the two germline ends. The CDR3 covers 13 residues. Germline lookup yields CDR1 MNHEY and CDR2 SMNVEV (reference sequence).

The CDR3 is CASSDGQGGNQPQHF. The CDR3 DNA reads as TGTGCCAGCAGCGACGGACAGGGCGGAAATCAGCCCCAGCATTTT. The V and J genes are TRBV6-1 and TRBJ1-5; 8 bases align to TRBD1. The CDR3 extends over 15 amino acids. V gave up 6 bases and J gave up 4 bases; unmatched junction bases: 8. The germline CDR1 and CDR2 sequences are MNHNS and SASEGT.

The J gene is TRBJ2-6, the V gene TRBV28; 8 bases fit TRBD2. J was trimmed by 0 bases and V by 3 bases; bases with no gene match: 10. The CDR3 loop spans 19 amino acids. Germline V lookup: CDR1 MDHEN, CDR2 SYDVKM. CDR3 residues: CASSFTLASGPSGANVLTF. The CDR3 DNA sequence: TGTGCCAGCAGTTTCACTTTGGCTAGCGGGCCCTCTGGGGCCAACGTCCTGACTTTC.

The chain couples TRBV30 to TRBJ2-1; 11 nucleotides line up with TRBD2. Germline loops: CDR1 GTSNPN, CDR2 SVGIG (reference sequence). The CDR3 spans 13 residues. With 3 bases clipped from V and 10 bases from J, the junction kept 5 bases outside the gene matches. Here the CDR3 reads CAWRLAGVREQFF. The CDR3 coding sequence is TGTGCCTGGAGACTAGCGGGAGTGCGGGAGCAGTTCTTC.

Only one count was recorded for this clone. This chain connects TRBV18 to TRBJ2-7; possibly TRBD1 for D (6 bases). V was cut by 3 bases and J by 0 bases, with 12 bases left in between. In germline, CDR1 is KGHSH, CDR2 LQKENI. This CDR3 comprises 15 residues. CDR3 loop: CASSPGQAHSYEQYF. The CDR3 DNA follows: TGTGCCAGCTCACCGGGACAAGCCCACTCCTACGAGCAGTACTTC.

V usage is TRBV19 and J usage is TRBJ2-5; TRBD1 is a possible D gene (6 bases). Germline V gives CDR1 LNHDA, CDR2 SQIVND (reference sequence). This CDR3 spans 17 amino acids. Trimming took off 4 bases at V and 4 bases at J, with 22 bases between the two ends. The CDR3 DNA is TGTGCCAGTAGTACCTCTTTAACAGGGACCCTCCTAGAGACCCAGTACTTC. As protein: CASSTSLTGTLLETQYF.

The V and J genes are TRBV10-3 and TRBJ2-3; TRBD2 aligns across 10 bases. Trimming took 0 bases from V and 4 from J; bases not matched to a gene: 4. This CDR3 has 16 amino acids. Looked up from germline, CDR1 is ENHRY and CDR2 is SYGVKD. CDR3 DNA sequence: TGTGCCATCAGTGAGTCAGGAGCGGGAGGGCCAGATACGCAGTATTTT. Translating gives CAISESGAGGPDTQYF.

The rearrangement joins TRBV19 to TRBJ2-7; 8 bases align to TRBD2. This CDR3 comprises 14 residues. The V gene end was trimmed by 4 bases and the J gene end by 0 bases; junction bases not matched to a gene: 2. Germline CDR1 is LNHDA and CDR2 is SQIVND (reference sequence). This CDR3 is CASSSGRPSYEQYF. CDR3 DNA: TGTGCCAGTAGTAGCGGGAGGCCCTCCTACGAGCAGTACTTC.

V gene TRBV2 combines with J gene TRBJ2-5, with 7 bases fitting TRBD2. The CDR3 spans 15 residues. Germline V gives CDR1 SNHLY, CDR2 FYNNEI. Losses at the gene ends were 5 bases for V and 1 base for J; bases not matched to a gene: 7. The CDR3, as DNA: TGTGCCAGCAGTCGGGACGGACTAGTCCAAGAGACCCAGTACTTC. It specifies CASSRDGLVQETQYF.

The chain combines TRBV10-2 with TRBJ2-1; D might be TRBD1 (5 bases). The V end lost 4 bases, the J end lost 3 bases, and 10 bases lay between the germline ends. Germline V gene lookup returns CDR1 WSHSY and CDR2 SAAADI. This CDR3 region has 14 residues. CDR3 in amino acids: CASSVGRGYNEQFF. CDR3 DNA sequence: TGCGCCAGCAGTGTAGGTAGGGGCTACAATGAGCAGTTCTTC.

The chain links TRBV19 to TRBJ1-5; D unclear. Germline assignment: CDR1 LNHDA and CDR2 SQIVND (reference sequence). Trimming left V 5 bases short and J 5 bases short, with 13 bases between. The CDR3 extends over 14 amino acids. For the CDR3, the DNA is TGTGCCAGTAGTGAAACCATAGGAGATCAGCCCCAGCATTTT. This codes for CASSETIGDQPQHF.

The CDR3 here is CASSFMAGTGFGYGYTF. The CDR3 DNA is TGTGCCAGCAGTTTTATGGCCGGGACAGGGTTCGGCTATGGCTACACCTTC. This rearrangement joins TRBV27 to TRBJ1-2; 9 bases match TRBD1. Trimming removed 3 bases from V and 4 bases from J; junction bases left unmatched: 12. The CDR3 spans 17 residues. The germline CDR1 and CDR2 sequences are MNHEY and SMNVEV (reference sequence).